This passage covers 15 T cell receptor beta chains from one sample sequenced in a study of cytomegalovirus exposure and HLA in healthy donors (dated by TCRdb to between 2016 and 2019). Library preparation used the immunoSEQ multiplex PCR assay. For the multiplex PCR, a mixture combining 60 forward primers for TCR Vbeta segments and 13 reverse primers for TCR Jbeta segments was used. TCRdb limited this immuneACCESS table to in-frame rearrangements with V and J called. A share of clones is missing; checked studies link under half to unresolved V genes, and the rest is unexplained. The sample has 95,000 to 110,000 clones on record, roughly 82% of them singletons. The ten biggest clones cover roughly 3% of the sample. Material for sequencing was PBMCs. The receptors were sampled from a young man in good health and CMV-seropositive.

The rearrangement links TRBV7-2 to TRBJ1-3; D gene uncertain. The CDR3 extends over 16 amino acids. With 2 bases removed from V and 0 bases from J, the gap between germline ends came to 11 bases. CDR1 is SGHTA and CDR2 is FQGNSA in the germline V gene. DNA of the CDR3: TGTGCCAGCAGCTTAAGTCTAGGCCTCTCTGGAAACACCATATATTTT. It codes for CASSLSLGLSGNTIYF.

This sequence joins TRBV9 and TRBJ2-2, with TRBD2 as a possible D gene (7 bases). Germline CDR1 and CDR2: SGDLS and YYNGEE. The CDR3 sequence is 15 residues long. V lost 4 bases to trimming and J lost 1 base, with 11 bases between them. The CDR3 DNA sequence: TGTGCCAGCAGCCTAGGGGGGGGGAACACCGGGGAGCTGTTTTTT. Translation: CASSLGGGNTGELFF.

This clone was seen only a few times. The same CDR3 is also encoded by other DNA sequences in this sample. The gene calls are TRBV4-1 and TRBJ1-2, with 10 bases fitting TRBD1. The V segment lost 3 bases and the J segment 7 bases; nucleotides outside the gene matches: 5. The CDR3 extends over 14 amino acids. Germline V CDR1 and CDR2: MGHRA, YSYEKL. Written as DNA, the CDR3 is TGCGCCAGCAGCCAGGAAAGGACAGGGGGTGGCTACACCTTC. Amino acid sequence: CASSQERTGGGYTF.

This clone was seen more than once but under ten times. The CDR3 is CASSPPGGTQYF. CDR3 DNA: TGTGCCAGTAGTCCGCCCGGGGGGACCCAGTACTTC. V is TRBV19 and J is TRBJ2-5, with D possibly being TRBD2 (6 bases). The CDR3 is made up of 12 amino acids. Germline values: CDR1 LNHDA, CDR2 SQIVND (reference sequence). V dropped 5 bases and J dropped 7 bases, with 11 bases sitting between them. The full variable domain, completed using reference TRBV19 and TRBJ2-5, is DGGITQSPKYLFRKEGQNVTLSCEQNLNHDAMYWYRQDPGQGLRLIYYSQIVNDFQKGDIAEGYSVSREKKESFPLTVTSAQKNPTAFYLCASSPPGGTQYFGPGTRLLVL.

The chain recombines TRBV19 with TRBJ2-5; D might be TRBD2 (5 bases). Germline values: CDR1 LNHDA, CDR2 SQIVND (reference sequence). V shed 4 bases and J shed 3 bases, with 12 bases lying between them. The CDR3 length is 14 residues. The CDR3 loop reads CASSKRERKETQYF. The DNA for the CDR3 is TGTGCCAGTAGTAAGAGGGAGCGTAAAGAGACCCAGTACTTC.

The V and J genes are TRBV6-5 and TRBJ2-1; D is ambiguous. Germline CDR1 MNHEY, CDR2 SVGAGI. CDR3 size: 13 residues. Between the trimmed V and J ends, which lost 6 bases and 0 bases, there was a span of 6 bases. For the CDR3, the DNA is TGTGCCAGCAGACTTAGCTCCTACAATGAGCAGTTCTTC. This gives the protein CASRLSSYNEQFF.

The V call is TRBV4-1, the J call TRBJ1-6; D not certain. The CDR3 totals 12 residues. CDR1 and CDR2 (germline): MGHRA, YSYEKL. V gave up 3 bases and J gave up 11 bases, with 8 bases separating them. CDR3 in DNA: TGCGCCAGCAGCCACCTTAGCGCACCCCTCCACTTT. This encodes CASSHLSAPLHF.

Turning to this clone: A read error may account for a junction end that differs from germline. The gene calls are TRBV19 and TRBJ2-5; D perhaps matches TRBD1 (6 bases). The CDR3 contains 15 residues. Germline V lookup: CDR1 LNHDA, CDR2 SQIVND (reference sequence). CDR3 nucleotides: TGTGCCAGTAGTGTAGGACAGAGGTACCAAAAGACCCAGTACTTC. Residues: CASSVGQRYQKTQYF. Complete variable domain (other parts from reference TRBV19 and TRBJ2-5): DGGITQSPKYLFRKEGQNVTLSCEQNLNHDAMYWYRQDPGQGLRLIYYSQIVNDFQKGDIAEGYSVSREKKESFPLTVTSAQKNPTAFYLCASSVGQRYQKTQYFGPGTRLLVL.

The J gene is TRBJ1-2, the V gene TRBV6-5; 7 bases fit TRBD1. The CDR3 length is 13 residues. Germline V lookup: CDR1 MNHEY, CDR2 SVGAGI. The trim removed 1 base at V and 8 bases at J, leaving 4 bases unmatched. The CDR3, as DNA: TGTGCCAGCAGTTACTTACGGACAGGCGGCTACACCTTC. Amino acids: CASSYLRTGGYTF.

The V call is TRBV19, the J call TRBJ1-2; 8 positions agree with TRBD1. Per the germline V gene, CDR1 is LNHDA and CDR2 is SQIVND (reference sequence). The CDR3 runs 15 residues. The trim removed 6 bases at V and 4 bases at J, leaving 10 bases unmatched. The CDR3 DNA sequence: TGTGCCAGTAGAGTGGGACAGGCCAGGGGCTATGGCTACACCTTC. Protein: CASRVGQARGYGYTF.

The V call is TRBV5-1, the J call TRBJ2-7, with TRBD2 matching 7 bases. The CDR3 is 16 residues long. V lost 3 bases to trimming and J lost 0 bases; unmatched junction nucleotides: 9. Germline loops: CDR1 SGHRS, CDR2 YFSETQ. The CDR3 reads CASSSVSSGASYEQYF. CDR3 sequence (DNA): TGCGCCAGCAGCTCGGTAAGCAGCGGGGCCTCCTACGAGCAGTACTTC. Variable domain in full (rest from reference TRBV5-1 and TRBJ2-7): KAGVTQTPRYLIKTRGQQVTLSCSPISGHRSVSWYQQTPGQGLQFLFEYFSETQRNKGNFPGRFSGRQFSNSRSEMNVSTLELGDSALYLCASSSVSSGASYEQYFGPGTRLTVT.

This chain links TRBV25-1 with TRBJ1-1; no clear D gene. V lost 4 bases and J 7 bases, leaving 7 bases between the germline ends. CDR1 MGHDK and CDR2 SYGVNS come from the germline V gene. This CDR3 region has 11 residues. The CDR3 DNA sequence: TGTGCCAGCAGTGTCAACTATGAAGCTTTCTTT. Its translation is CASSVNYEAFF.

The chain employs TRBV18 and TRBJ1-2; 11 bases match TRBD1. Germline trimming cut 3 bases from V and 6 bases from J; bases unmatched to any gene: 0. This CDR3 is 13 amino acids long. From germline, CDR1 is KGHSH and CDR2 LQKENI. CDR3 in DNA: TGTGCCAGCTCACCGGGACAGGGGGATGGCTACACCTTC. Translating it yields CASSPGQGDGYTF.

In its sample, this clone was seen a few times. The chain employs TRBV2 and TRBJ1-4; the D is unclear. The CDR3 covers 13 residues. Germline assignment: CDR1 SNHLY and CDR2 FYNNEI. V was trimmed by 11 bases and J by 11 bases, leaving 21 bases between them. The CDR3 reads CAANREPGGKLFF. Here the CDR3 DNA reads TGTGCCGCAAACCGGGAGCCCGGAGGGAAACTGTTTTTT.

With respect to this clone: The junction departs from the called germline gene at one end, perhaps through a read error. The V and J genes are TRBV7-9 and TRBJ1-1; no clear D gene. The CDR3 length is 12 residues. CDR1 SEHNR and CDR2 FQNEAQ come from the germline V gene (reference sequence). The CDR3 spells CASSLVNSEAFF. The DNA for the CDR3 is TGTGCCAGCAGCCTAGTAAACAGTGAAGCTTTCTTT.